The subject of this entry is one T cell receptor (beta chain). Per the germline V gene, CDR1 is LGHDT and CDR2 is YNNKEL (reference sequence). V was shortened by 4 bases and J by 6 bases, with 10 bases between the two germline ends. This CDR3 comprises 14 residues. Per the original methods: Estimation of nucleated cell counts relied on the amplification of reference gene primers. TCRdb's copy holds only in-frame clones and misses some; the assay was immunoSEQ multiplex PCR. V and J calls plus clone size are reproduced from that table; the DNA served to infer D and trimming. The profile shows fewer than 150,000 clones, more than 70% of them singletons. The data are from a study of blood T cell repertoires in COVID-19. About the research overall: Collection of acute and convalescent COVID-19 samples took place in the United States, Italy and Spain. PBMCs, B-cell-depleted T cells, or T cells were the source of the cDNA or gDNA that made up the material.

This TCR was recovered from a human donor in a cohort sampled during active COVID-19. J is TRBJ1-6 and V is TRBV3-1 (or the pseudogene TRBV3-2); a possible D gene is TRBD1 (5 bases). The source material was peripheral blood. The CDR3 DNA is TGTGCCAGCAGCCGCGGGGGTCTTAATTCACCCCTCCACTTT. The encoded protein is CASSRGGLNSPLHF.